This T cell receptor (beta chain) was sequenced in a study of shared clonotypes between healthy human individuals. Clones were read by immunoSEQ multiplex PCR, and TCRdb kept only the in-frame ones, dropping some. This sample has about a million clones, with 65% to 75% found just once. The CDR3 length is 15 residues. V was clipped by 5 bases and J by 5 bases; unmatched bases: 9. Germline values: CDR1 SGHAT, CDR2 FQNNGV. Of note for this clone: Its antigen remains unidentified.

General study points: Among the subsets, naive ones generally showed larger estimated richness than memory ones. The sharing of about 5.3% of naive CD4 clonotypes was seen across a few donors.

Caucasian adults living in Nashville, Tennessee, provided all samples. Both subsets, CD45RA+ naive and CD45RA-negative memory, were split from the CD4+ cells. The TCR originated in a man between 18 and 35 years old in good health. Sequenced material: memory CD4+ T cells sorted from blood. The subset is: CD45RA-negative fraction. The V call is TRBV11-2, the J call TRBJ1-1; TRBD1 matches 9 bases. CDR3 sequence: CASSAQTGGGTEAFF. For the CDR3, the DNA is TGTGCCAGCAGCGCCCAGACAGGGGGGGGGACTGAAGCTTTCTTT.